This T cell receptor beta chain was profiled in a study of blood T cell repertoires in COVID-19 (dated by TCRdb to the early 2020s). Notes on the research overall: Samples from collaborators originated in the United States, Italy and Spain and spanned both the acute and convalescent phases of COVID-19. The prospective study material was composed of cDNA or gDNA derived from T cells, B-cell-depleted T cells, or PBMCs. Deeply sampled blood TCRbeta repertoires from subjects exposed to, actively infected with, or recovered from COVID-19 were included in the dataset. The repertoires were released in a freely available public database intended as a resource for research on the immune response to SARS-CoV-2. The samples were drawn from the first 160 participants of the ongoing ImmuneRACE study and from 1,200 or so subjects provided by 6 global collaborators. Nearly every sample came with metadata listing a de-identified subject ID, COVID-19 status, age in years and sex. HLA class I and class II types, where available, came from metadata supplied by the sample provider rather than from assay-based typing.

TCRbeta CDR3 regions were amplified from genomic DNA by means of the immunoSEQ Assay, a bias-controlled multiplex PCR. The original pipeline was this. Nucleated cell counts per sample were estimated from amplification of reference gene primers within the assay. Sequence reads were collapsed and filtered to measure the absolute abundance of every unique TCRbeta CDR3 rearrangement. For each sample, productive Simpson clonality was calculated as the square root of Simpson's diversity index across productive rearrangements. Drawn from immuneACCESS, this table holds only the in-frame rearrangements with V and J called that TCRdb kept. Clones are partly lost; checked studies trace under half to an unresolved V gene and leave the rest unexplained. V and J calls and clone size are as listed in that table; D and trimming were resolved from the DNA. The sample yields over 40,000 clones; around 83% were counted once. About 4.6% of the sample comes from the top ten.

Turning to this clone: The antigen it recognizes is unknown. Base quality data are lacking; no much larger clone is found one base away.

Whole blood was collected in K2EDTA tubes by collaborating institutions according to the institutions' own protocols. For TCRbeta analysis, collaborators shipped samples as frozen whole blood, isolated PBMCs, or DNA extracted from either of those sample types. Measured from the cysteine to the phenylalanine, the CDR3 is 17 residues long. Just CDR3 DNA is preserved here, 51 bases in frame from base 1. As encoded in the germline V gene, CDR1 is LGHNA while CDR2 is YSLEER. V and J are trimmed by 4 bases and 1 base, and the gene matches miss 7 bases of the junction. The full study reports these points: The amount of clinical and demographic metadata varied by source and participant and was provided uncurated.

The sample taken for sequencing was peripheral blood. The sequence derives from a man older than 75 with active COVID-19. The rearrangement joined TRBV4-3 to TRBJ2-3; 11 central bases correspond to TRBD2. CDR3 loop: CASSRQGLADRTDTQYF. In nucleotides, the sequence is TGCGCCAGCAGCCGCCAGGGACTAGCGGACCGCACAGATACGCAGTATTTT.